This TCR beta chain was found in a study of identical twins (dated by TCRdb to about 2016). At the level of the whole study: The study deep-sequenced TCR alpha and beta repertoires from monozygotic twins, unrelated adults of various ages and cord blood to test whether fetal clonotypes persist. To rule out contamination, replicate twin experiments were performed at different times with different library preparation protocols.

The paper as a whole reports these results and caveats: In monozygotic twins, recombination models systematically underestimated out-of-frame TCR alpha sharing, but the models matched the sharing seen between unrelated individuals. Fewer insertions were carried by abundant cord blood beta clonotypes; a weaker similar trend was observed in young adult naive repertoires, while no such trend was observed in memory repertoires. Compared with coincidental sharing between unrelated individuals, out-of-frame TCR alpha sequences shared between twins had an excess of sequences with low generation probability. Conclusions relied on cross-sectional statistical analysis, since the same donors could not be followed over many years. Invariant T cells such as MAIT and iNKT could partly confound zero-insertion analyses, although diverse VJ usage argued against such confounding for most clonotypes. The excess sharing between twins in beta out-of-frame sequences was weaker because fewer shared sequences reduced the signal-to-noise ratio.

Many counts were recorded for this clonotype. The target of this receptor is not known. Base qualities are not recorded, but no much larger clone differs from it by a single base. All donors were healthy Caucasians. Three pairs of female monozygotic twins, all aged about 18 to 29 years, were included in the twin cohort. The RNA used for TCR libraries was isolated from peripheral blood mononuclear cells. Library preparation employed 5' RACE. The run used an Illumina HiSeq 2000. A universal primer binding site was introduced by template switching, and a unique molecular identifier was present in the final cDNA, enabling accurate counting of TCR cDNA molecules. Specific primers in the conserved constant-segment region were used to synthesize first-strand cDNA for the TCR alpha and beta chains. To control for contamination, each cDNA library was double barcoded with a SMART-Mk sample barcode plus Illumina barcodes. TruSeq adapter sequences and Illumina sample barcodes were added in two successive PCR steps. Sequencing of the TCR alpha and beta cDNA libraries was done on the Illumina HiSeq platform using custom primers. Per the authors' processing: Raw reads were processed with MiGEC to extract unique molecular identifiers, and MiXCR was used to determine CDR3 positions. Recombination models were inferred per individual with the repgenHMM and IGoR tools using an EM algorithm. The tcR package in R was used for shared clonotype analysis, with sharing normalized by the product of cloneset sizes. To study raw recombination free of thymic and clonal selection effects, out-of-frame nonproductive sequences were analyzed. TCRdb trimmed the raw reads at Q25, called clones with MiXCR and kept productive beta chains. Duplicate CDR3 protein sequences are folded into a single record with the most common DNA and genes. These V and J calls originate from TCRdb's pipeline instead of the authors' own analysis. In this sample the table shows about 660,000 distinct CDR3 sequences, around 8.3% of which occur a single time. Of the sample, around 0.95% is held by the ten largest clones.

The same data also went into a second study, on yellow fever vaccine responses in identical twins. As that second study puts it: According to the authors, in identical twins the way T cells responded to vaccination appeared partly convergent and partly personalized. In the study, vaccine-responding T cell clones were precisely tracked in identical twins.

Sequencing used PBMCs. The TCR originated in a woman aged 18-30 years in good health.

The DNA is as follows: TGCAGCGTAGCGCTCACAGGGGTGGGCTATGGCTACACCTTC. Translated, this gives CSVALTGVGYGYTF. This chain joins TRBV29-1 to TRBJ1-2; 7 middle bases align to TRBD1. The germline V gene sets CDR1 to SQVTM and CDR2 to ANQGSEA. V lost 6 bases and J lost 4 bases, and the count of bases not matched to a germline gene is 11. The CDR3, cysteine through phenylalanine, is 14 amino acids long. The only DNA kept is the CDR3, 42 bases in frame from the first base.